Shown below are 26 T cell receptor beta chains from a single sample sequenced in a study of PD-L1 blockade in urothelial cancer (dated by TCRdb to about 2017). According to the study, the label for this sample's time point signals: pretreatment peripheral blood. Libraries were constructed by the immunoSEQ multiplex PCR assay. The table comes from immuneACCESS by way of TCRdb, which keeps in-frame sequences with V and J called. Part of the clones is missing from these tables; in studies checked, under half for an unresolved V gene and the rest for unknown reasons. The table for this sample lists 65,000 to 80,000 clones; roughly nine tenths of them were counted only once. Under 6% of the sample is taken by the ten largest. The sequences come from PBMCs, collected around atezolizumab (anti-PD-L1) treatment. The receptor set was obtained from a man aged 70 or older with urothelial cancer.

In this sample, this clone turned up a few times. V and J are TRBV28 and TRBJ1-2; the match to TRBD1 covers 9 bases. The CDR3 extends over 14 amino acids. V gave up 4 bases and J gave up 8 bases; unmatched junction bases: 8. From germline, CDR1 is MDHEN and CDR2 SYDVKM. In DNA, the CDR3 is TGTGCCAGCAGTTCCCCGGGACAGGGTTTAGGCTACACCTTC. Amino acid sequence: CASSSPGQGLGYTF.

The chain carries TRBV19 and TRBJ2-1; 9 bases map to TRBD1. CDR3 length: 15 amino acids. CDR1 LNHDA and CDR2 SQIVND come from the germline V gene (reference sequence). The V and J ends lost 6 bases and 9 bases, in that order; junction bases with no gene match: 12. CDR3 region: CASRKTGGYYTEQFF. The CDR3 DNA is TGTGCCAGTAGAAAGACAGGGGGATATTATACTGAGCAGTTCTTC.

The CDR3 DNA reads TGTGCCAGTAGTAGGACGGGAGTTGGGGGTAACTATGGCTACACCTTC. Protein product: CASSRTGVGGNYGYTF. The rearrangement uses TRBV19 and TRBJ1-2, with D possibly being TRBD1 (5 bases). This CDR3 comprises 16 residues. CDR1 and CDR2 (germline): LNHDA, SQIVND (reference sequence). Between the trimmed V and J ends, which lost 4 bases and 1 base, there was a span of 16 bases.

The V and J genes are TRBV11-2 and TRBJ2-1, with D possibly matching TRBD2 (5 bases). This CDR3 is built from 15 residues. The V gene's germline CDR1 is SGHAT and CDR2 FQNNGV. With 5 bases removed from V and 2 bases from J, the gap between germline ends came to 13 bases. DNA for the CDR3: TGTGCCAGCAGCAGGCTAGCCTCACCCTACAATGAGCAGTTCTTC. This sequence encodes CASSRLASPYNEQFF.

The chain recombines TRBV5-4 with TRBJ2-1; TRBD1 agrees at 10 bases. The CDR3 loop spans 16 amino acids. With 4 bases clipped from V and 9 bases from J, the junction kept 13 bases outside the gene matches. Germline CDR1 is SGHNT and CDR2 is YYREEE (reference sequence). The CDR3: CASSVVGDRGRAEQFF. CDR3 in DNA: TGTGCCAGCAGCGTCGTAGGGGACAGGGGACGTGCTGAGCAGTTCTTC.

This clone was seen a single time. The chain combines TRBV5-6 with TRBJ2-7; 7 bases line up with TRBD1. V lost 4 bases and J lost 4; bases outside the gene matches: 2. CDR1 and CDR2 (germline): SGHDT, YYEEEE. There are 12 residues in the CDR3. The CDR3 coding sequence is TGTGCCAGCAGCATACAGGGGTACGAGCAGTACTTC. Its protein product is CASSIQGYEQYF. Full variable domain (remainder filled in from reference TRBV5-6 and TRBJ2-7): DAGVTQSPTHLIKTRGQQVTLRCSPKSGHDTVSWYQQALGQGPQFIFQYYEEEERQRGNFPDRFSGHQFPNYSSELNVNALLLGDSALYLCASSIQGYEQYFGPGTRLTVT.

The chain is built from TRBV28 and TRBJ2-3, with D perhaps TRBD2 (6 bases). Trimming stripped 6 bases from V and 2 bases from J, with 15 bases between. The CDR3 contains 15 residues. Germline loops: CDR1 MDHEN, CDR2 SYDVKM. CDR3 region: CASSVGGTPTDTQYF. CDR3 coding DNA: TGTGCCAGCAGCGTTGGGGGGACCCCCACAGATACGCAGTATTTT. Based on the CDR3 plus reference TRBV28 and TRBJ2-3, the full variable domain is DVKVTQSSRYLVKRTGEKVFLECVQDMDHENMFWYRQDPGLGLRLIYFSYDVKMKEKGDIPEGYSVSREKKERFSLILESASTNQTSMYLCASSVGGTPTDTQYFGPGTRLTVL.

The CDR3 DNA follows: TGCAGCGTTGTAGGCTCGGGGGGCTCTGAAAAACTGTTTTTT. It encodes CSVVGSGGSEKLFF. This rearrangement joins TRBV29-1 to TRBJ1-4; possibly TRBD1 for D (6 bases). This CDR3 is 14 amino acids long. The germline V gene encodes CDR1 SQVTM and CDR2 ANQGSEA. Trimming took off 4 bases at V and 7 bases at J, with 16 bases between the two ends.

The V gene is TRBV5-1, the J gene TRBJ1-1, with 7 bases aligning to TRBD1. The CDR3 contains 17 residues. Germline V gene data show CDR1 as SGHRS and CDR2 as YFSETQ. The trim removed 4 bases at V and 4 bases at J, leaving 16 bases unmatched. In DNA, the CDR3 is TGCGCCAGCAGCAGAAGACAGGGATCGGGCGGCAGCACTGAAGCTTTCTTT. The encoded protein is CASSRRQGSGGSTEAFF.

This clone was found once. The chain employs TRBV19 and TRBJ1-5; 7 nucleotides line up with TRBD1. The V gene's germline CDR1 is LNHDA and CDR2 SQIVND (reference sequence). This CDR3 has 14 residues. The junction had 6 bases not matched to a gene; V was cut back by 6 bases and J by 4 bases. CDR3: CASSEGQMNQPQHF. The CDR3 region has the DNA TGTGCCAGTAGCGAGGGACAGATGAATCAGCCCCAGCATTTT.

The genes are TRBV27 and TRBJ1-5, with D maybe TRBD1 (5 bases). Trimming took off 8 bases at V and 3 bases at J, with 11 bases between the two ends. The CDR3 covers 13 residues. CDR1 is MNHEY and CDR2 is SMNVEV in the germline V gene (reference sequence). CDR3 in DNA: TGTGCCAGCCGGGGAGGGGTCAATCAGCCCCAGCATTTT. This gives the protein CASRGGVNQPQHF.

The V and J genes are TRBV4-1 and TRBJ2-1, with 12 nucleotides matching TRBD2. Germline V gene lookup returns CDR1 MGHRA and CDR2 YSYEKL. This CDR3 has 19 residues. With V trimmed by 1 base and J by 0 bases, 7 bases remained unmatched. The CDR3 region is CASSQVGLAGGSSYNEQFF. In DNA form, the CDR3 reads TGCGCCAGCAGCCAAGTCGGGCTAGCGGGAGGGAGCTCCTACAATGAGCAGTTCTTC.

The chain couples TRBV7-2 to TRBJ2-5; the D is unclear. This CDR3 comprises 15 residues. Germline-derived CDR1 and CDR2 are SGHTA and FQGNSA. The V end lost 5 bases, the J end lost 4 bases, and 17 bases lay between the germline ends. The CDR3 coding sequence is TGTGCCAGCAGCCCAACGCCCCAGGTCCCAGAGACCCAGTACTTC. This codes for CASSPTPQVPETQYF.

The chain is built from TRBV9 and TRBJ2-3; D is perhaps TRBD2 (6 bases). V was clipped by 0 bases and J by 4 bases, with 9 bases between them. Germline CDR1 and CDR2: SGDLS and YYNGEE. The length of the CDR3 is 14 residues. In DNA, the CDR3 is TGTGCCAGCAGCGTAGATACGGGAGCAGATACGCAGTATTTT. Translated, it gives CASSVDTGADTQYF.

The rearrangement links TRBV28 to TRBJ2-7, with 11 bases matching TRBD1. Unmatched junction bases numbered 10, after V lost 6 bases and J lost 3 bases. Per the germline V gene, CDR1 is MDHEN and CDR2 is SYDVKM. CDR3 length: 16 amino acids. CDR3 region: CASSLPGGQGVYEQYF. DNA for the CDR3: TGTGCCAGCAGCCTCCCGGGGGGACAGGGGGTCTACGAGCAGTACTTC. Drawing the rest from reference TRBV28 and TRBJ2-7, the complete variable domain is DVKVTQSSRYLVKRTGEKVFLECVQDMDHENMFWYRQDPGLGLRLIYFSYDVKMKEKGDIPEGYSVSREKKERFSLILESASTNQTSMYLCASSLPGGQGVYEQYFGPGTRLTVT.

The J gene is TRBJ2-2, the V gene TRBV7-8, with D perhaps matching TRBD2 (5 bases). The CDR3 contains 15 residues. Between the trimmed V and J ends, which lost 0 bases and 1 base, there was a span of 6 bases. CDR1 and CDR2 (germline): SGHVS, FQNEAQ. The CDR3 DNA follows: TGTGCCAGCAGCTTAGCGGGAGTGAACACCGGGGAGCTGTTTTTT. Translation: CASSLAGVNTGELFF.

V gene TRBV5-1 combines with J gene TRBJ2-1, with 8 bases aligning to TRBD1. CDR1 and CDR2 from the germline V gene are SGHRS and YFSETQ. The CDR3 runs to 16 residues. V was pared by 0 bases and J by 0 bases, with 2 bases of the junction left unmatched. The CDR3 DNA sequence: TGCGCCAGCAGCTTGGAGGGACAGGCCTCCTACAATGAGCAGTTCTTC. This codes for CASSLEGQASYNEQFF.

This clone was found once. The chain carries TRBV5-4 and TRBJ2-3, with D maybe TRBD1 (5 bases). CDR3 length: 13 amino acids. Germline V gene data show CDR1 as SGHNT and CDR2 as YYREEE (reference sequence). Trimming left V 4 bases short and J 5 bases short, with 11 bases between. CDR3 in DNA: TGTGCCAGCAGCAGGAAAGGGGTAGATACGCAGTATTTT. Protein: CASSRKGVDTQYF.

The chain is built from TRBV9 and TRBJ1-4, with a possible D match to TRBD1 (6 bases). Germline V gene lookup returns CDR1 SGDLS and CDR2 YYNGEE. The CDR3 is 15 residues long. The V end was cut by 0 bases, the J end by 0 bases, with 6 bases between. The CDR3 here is CASSVGTATNEKLFF. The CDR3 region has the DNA TGTGCCAGCAGCGTAGGGACAGCAACTAATGAAAAACTGTTTTTT.

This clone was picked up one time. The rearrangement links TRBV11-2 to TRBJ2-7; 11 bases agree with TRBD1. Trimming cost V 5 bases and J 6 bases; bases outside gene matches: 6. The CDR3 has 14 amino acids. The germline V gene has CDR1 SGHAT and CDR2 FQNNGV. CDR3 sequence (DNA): TGTGCCAGCAGCAGTCCGGGACAGGGGGGCGAGCAGTACTTC. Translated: CASSSPGQGGEQYF. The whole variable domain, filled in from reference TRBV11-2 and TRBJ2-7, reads EAGVAQSPRYKIIEKRQSVAFWCNPISGHATLYWYQQILGQGPKLLIQFQNNGVVDDSQLPKDRFSAERLKGVDSTLKIQPAKLEDSAVYLCASSSPGQGGEQYFGPGTRLTVT.

This chain's CDR3 is CASSELVELFF. In DNA, the CDR3 is TGTGCCAGCAGTGAACTCGTTGAGCTGTTTTTT. This sequence joins TRBV6-5 and TRBJ2-2, with D unclear. This CDR3 is built from 11 residues. The V and J ends lost 5 bases and 11 bases respectively, with 9 bases between them. Per the germline V gene, CDR1 is MNHEY and CDR2 is SVGAGI.

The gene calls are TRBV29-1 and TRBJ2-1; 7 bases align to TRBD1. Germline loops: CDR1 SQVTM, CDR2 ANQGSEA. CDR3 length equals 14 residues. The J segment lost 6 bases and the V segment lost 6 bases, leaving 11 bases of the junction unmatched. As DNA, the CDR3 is TGCAGCGTGACTACAGGGGTTCTTGGCAATGAGCAGTTCTTC. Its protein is CSVTTGVLGNEQFF.

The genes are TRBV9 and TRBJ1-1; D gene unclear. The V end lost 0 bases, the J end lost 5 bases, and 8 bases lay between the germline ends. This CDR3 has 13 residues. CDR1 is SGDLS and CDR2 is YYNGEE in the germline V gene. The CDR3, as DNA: TGTGCCAGCAGCGTAGGTCCCCCAACTGAAGCTTTCTTT. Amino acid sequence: CASSVGPPTEAFF.

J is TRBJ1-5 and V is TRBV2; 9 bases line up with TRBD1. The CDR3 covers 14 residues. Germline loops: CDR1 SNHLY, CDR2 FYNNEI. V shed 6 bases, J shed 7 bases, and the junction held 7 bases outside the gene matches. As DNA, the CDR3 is TGTGCCAGCAGCGGGGACAGGGACATCCAGCCCCAGCATTTT. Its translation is CASSGDRDIQPQHF. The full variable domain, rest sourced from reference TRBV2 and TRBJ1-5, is EPEVTQTPSHQVTQMGQEVILRCVPISNHLYFYWYRQILGQKVEFLVSFYNNEISEKSEIFDDQFSVERPDGSNFTLKIRSTKLEDSAMYFCASSGDRDIQPQHFGDGTRLSIL.

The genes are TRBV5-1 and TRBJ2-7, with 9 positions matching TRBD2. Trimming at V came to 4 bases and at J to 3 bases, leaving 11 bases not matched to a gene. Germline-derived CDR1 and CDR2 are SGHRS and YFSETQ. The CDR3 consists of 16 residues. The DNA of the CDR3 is TGCGCCAGCAGCCCTCCCTGGGTAGCGGGAGACTACGAGCAGTACTTC. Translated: CASSPPWVAGDYEQYF. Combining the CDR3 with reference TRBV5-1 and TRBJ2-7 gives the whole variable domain KAGVTQTPRYLIKTRGQQVTLSCSPISGHRSVSWYQQTPGQGLQFLFEYFSETQRNKGNFPGRFSGRQFSNSRSEMNVSTLELGDSALYLCASSPPWVAGDYEQYFGPGTRLTVT.

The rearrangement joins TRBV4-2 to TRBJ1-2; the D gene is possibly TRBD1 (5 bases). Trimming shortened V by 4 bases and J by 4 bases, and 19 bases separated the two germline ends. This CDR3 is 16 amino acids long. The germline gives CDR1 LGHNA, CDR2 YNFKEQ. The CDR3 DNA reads TGTGCCAGCAGCCCTCAAAGGGACTCCTCTCGCTATGGCTACACCTTC. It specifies CASSPQRDSSRYGYTF.